The clone carrying this TCR beta chain was counted a few times. Arm-PCR of CDR3 regions and iRepertoire HTBI primers were used to build TCR beta libraries. MiXCR was run by TCRdb on the multiplex PCR reads, yielding one entry per CDR3 protein. Of hundreds of thousands of distinct CDR3 sequences in the sample, 15% to 20% are singletons; the top ten hold about two fifths. The source of the sample is a study of regulatory T cells in long-lasting Graves disease. Sample time point: newly diagnosed GD, antithyroid drugs for less than 3 months. The TCR library was made from RNA that had been extracted from PBMCs in TRIzol. A roughly 8.3-milliliter sample of peripheral blood was drawn into EDTA tubes. The clonotype originates from a female donor with Graves disease. The starting material was peripheral blood mononuclear cells (PBMCs), obtained at new diagnosis, from a patient treated with antithyroid drugs.

The CDR3 DNA reads as TGCGCCAGCAGCCAAGTCAAGAGGGCTAGCGGGAGGTTTCACACCGGGGAGCTGTTTTTT. This encodes CASSQVKRASGRFHTGELFF. The rearrangement links TRBV4-1 to TRBJ2-2, with 11 bases identical to TRBD2. The V and J ends lost 1 base and 3 bases, in that order; junction bases with no gene match: 13. The CDR3 covers 20 residues. CDR1 is MGHRA and CDR2 is YSYEKL in the germline V gene.